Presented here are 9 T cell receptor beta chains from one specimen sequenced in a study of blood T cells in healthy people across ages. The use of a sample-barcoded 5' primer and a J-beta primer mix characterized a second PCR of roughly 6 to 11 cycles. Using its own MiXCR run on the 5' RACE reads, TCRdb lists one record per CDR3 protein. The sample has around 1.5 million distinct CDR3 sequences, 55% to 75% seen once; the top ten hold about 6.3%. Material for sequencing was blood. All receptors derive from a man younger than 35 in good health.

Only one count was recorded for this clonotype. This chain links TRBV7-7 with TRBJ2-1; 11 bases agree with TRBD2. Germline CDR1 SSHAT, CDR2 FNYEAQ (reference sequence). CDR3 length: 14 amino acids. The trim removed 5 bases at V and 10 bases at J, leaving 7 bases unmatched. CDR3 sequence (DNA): TGTGCCAGCAGCAAGGGACTAGCGGACTACGAGCAGTTCTTC. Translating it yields CASSKGLADYEQFF. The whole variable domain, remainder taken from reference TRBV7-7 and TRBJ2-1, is GAGVSQSPRYKVTKRGQDVTLRCDPISSHATLYWYQQALGQGPEFLTYFNYEAQPDKSGLPSDRFSAERPEGSISTLTIQRTEQRDSAMYRCASSKGLADYEQFFGPGTRLTVL.

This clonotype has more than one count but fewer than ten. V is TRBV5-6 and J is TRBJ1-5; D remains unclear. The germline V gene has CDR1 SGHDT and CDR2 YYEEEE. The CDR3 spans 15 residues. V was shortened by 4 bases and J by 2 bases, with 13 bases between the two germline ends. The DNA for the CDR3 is TGTGCCAGCAGCATAGGGTGGTCGGGCAATCAGCCCCAGCATTTT. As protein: CASSIGWSGNQPQHF.

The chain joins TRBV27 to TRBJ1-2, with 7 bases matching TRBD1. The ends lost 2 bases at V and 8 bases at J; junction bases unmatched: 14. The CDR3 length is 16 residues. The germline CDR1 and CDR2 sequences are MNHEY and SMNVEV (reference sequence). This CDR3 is CASSLRTLTGVEGYTF. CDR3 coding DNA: TGTGCCAGCAGTTTAAGAACCTTAACAGGGGTCGAAGGCTACACCTTC.

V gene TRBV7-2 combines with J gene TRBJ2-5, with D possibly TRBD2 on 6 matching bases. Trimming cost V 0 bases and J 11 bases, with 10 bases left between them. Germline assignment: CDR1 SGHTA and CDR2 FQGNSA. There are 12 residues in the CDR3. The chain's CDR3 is CASSLAGEEQYF. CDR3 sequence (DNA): TGTGCCAGCAGCTTAGCCGGGGAGGAGCAGTACTTC.

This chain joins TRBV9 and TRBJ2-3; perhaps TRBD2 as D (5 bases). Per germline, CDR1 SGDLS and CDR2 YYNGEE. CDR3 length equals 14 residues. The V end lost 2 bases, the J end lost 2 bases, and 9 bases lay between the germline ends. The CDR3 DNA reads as TGTGCCAGCAGCGTTGAGCGGAACACAGATACGCAGTATTTT. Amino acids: CASSVERNTDTQYF.

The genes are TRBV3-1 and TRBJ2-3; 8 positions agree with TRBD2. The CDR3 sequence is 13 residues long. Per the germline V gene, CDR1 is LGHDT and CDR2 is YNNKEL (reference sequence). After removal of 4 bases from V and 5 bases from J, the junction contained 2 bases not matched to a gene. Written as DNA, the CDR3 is TGTGCCAGCAGCCGAAGCGGGGGAGATACGCAGTATTTT. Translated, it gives CASSRSGGDTQYF.

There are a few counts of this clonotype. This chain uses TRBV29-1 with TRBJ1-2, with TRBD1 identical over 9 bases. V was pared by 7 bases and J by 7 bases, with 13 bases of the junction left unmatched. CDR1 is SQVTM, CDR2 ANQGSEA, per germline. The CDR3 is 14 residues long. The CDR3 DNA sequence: TGCAGCGGCGGAGGGACAGGGAGTGGAGGTGGCTACACCTTC. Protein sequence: CSGGGTGSGGGYTF.

CDR3 sequence: CSVSLAEETQYF. The CDR3 nucleotides are TGCAGTGTTTCACTAGCGGAAGAGACCCAGTACTTC. The chain uses TRBV20-1 and TRBJ2-5; 8 nucleotides line up with TRBD2. Trimming took 7 bases from V and 3 from J; bases not matched to a gene: 4. The CDR3 totals 12 residues. Germline lookup yields CDR1 DFQATT and CDR2 SNEGSKA (reference sequence).

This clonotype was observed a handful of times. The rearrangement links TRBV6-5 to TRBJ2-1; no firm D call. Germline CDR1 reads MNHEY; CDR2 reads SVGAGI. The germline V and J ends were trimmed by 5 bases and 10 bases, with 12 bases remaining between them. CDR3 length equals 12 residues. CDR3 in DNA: TGTGCCAGCAGTACCGTACGTCGGGAGCAGTTCTTC. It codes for CASSTVRREQFF.